This TCR beta chain derives from a study of blood T cell repertoires in COVID-19. Turning to the study itself: The origin of the acute and convalescent COVID-19 samples was the United States, Italy and Spain. T cells, B-cell-depleted T cells, or PBMCs provided the cDNA or gDNA that served as material.

As processed by the authors: The assay estimated nucleated cells by amplifying reference gene primers. Here immunoSEQ multiplex PCR was the method, and the copy in TCRdb shows in-frame clones only, minus some. V and J calls and clone size are those listed in that table; D and trimming were worked out from the DNA. The sample has 390,000 or so clones, 70% to 90% seen once. Germline values: CDR1 SGHNT, CDR2 YYREEE (reference sequence). Trimming cost V 3 bases and J 2 bases, with 19 bases left between them. This CDR3 spans 17 amino acids. During active infection, Seattle patients enrolled and were then monitored through disease.

This clonotype was sampled from a woman in her 30s with COVID-19, enrolled during active disease. Sample: peripheral blood. This chain joins TRBV5-4 and TRBJ2-3, with a possible D match to TRBD2 (5 bases). The CDR3 here is CASSSPGASGTTDTQYF. As DNA, the CDR3 is TGTGCCAGCAGCTCCCCAGGTGCAAGCGGAACCACAGATACGCAGTATTTT. Full variable domain (outside the CDR3, taken from reference TRBV5-4 and TRBJ2-3): ETGVTQSPTHLIKTRGQQVTLRCSSQSGHNTVSWYQQALGQGPQFIFQYYREEENGRGNFPPRFSGLQFPNYSSELNVNALELDDSALYLCASSSPGASGTTDTQYFGPGTRLTVL.